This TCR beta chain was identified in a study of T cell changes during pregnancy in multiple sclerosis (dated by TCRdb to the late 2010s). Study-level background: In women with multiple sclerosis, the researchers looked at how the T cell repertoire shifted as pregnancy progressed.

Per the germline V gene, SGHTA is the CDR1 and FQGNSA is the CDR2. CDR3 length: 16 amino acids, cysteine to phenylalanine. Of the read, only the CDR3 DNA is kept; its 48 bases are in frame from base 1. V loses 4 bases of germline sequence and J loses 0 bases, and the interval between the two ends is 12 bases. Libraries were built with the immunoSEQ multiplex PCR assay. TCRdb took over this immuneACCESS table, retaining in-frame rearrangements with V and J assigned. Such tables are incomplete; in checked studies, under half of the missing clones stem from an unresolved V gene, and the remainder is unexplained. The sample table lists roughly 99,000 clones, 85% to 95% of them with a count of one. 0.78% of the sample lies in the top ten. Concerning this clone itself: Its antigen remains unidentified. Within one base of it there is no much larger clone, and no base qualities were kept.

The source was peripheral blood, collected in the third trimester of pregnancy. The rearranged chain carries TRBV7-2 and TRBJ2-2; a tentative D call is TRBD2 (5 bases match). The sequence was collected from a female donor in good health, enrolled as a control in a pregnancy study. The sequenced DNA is TGTGCCAGCAGCTCCCGCGGGTCCGCGAACACCGGGGAGCTGTTTTTT. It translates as CASSSRGSANTGELFF.